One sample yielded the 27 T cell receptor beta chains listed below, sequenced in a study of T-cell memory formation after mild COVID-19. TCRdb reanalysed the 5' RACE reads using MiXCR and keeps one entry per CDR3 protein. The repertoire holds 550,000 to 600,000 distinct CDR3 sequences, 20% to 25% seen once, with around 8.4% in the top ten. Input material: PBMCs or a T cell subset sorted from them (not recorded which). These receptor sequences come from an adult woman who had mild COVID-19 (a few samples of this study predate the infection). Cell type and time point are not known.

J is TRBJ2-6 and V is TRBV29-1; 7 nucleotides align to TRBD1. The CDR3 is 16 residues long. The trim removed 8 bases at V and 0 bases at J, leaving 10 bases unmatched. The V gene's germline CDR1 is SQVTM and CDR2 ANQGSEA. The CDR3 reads CSPSGGILSGANVLTF. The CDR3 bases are TGCAGCCCTTCAGGGGGAATCCTCTCTGGGGCCAACGTCCTGACTTTC. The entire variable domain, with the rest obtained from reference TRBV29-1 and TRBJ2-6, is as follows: SAVISQKPSRDICQRGTSLTIQCQVDSQVTMMFWYRQQPGQSLTLIATANQGSEATYESGFVIDKFPISRPNLTFSTLTVSNMSPEDSSIYLCSPSGGILSGANVLTFGAGSRLTVL.

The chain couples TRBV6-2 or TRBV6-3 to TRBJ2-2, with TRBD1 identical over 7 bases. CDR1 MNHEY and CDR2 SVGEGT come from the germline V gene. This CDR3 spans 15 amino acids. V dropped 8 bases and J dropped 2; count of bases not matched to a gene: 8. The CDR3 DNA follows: TGTGCCAGCTTGCCGGGACAGATAAACACCGGGGAGCTGTTTTTT. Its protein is CASLPGQINTGELFF.

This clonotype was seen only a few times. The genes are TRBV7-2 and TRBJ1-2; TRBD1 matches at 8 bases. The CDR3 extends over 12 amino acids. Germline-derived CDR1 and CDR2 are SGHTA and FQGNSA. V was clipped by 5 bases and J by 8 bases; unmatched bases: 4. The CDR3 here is CASSIQGAGYTF. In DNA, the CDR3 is TGTGCCAGCAGCATTCAGGGGGCCGGCTACACCTTC.

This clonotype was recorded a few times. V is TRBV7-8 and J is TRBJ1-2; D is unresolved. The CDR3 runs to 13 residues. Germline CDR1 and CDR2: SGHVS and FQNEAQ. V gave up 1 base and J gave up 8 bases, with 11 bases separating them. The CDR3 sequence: CASSLGTFGGYTF. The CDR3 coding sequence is TGTGCCAGCAGCTTAGGAACCTTCGGAGGCTACACCTTC.

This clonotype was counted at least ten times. The CDR3 DNA follows: TGCGCCAGCAGCGGGTACGGGACTCCTGACACAGATACGCAGTATTTT. Translation: CASSGYGTPDTDTQYF. The chain carries TRBV5-1 and TRBJ2-3, with a possible D match to TRBD2 (6 bases). The CDR3 spans 16 residues. Germline assignment: CDR1 SGHRS and CDR2 YFSETQ. V lost 4 bases and J lost 2, with 17 bases in between.

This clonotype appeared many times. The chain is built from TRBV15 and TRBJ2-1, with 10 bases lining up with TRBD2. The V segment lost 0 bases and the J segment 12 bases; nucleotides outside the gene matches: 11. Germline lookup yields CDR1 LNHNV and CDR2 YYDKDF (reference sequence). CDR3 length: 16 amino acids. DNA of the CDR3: TGTGCCACCAGCAGAGATCTGGGAGCTAGCGGGAGAAGGCAGTTCTTC. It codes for CATSRDLGASGRRQFF.

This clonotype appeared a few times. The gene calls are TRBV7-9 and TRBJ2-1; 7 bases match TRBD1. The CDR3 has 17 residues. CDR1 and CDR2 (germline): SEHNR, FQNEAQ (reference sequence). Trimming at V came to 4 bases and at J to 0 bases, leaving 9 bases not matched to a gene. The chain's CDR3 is CASSSSGQVLSYNEQFF. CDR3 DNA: TGTGCCAGCAGCTCAAGTGGACAGGTTCTCTCCTACAATGAGCAGTTCTTC.

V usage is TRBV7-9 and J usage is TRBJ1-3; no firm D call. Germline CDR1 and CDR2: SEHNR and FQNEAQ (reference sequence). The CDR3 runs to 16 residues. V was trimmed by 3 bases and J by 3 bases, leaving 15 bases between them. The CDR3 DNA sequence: TGTGCCAGCAGCTTGATCGAACGGATAAATGGAAACACCATATATTTT. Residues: CASSLIERINGNTIYF. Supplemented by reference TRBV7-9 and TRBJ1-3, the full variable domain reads DTGVSQNPRHKITKRGQNVTFRCDPISEHNRLYWYRQTLGQGPEFLTYFQNEAQLEKSRLLSDRFSAERPKGSFSTLEIQRTEQGDSAMYLCASSLIERINGNTIYFGEGSWLTVV.

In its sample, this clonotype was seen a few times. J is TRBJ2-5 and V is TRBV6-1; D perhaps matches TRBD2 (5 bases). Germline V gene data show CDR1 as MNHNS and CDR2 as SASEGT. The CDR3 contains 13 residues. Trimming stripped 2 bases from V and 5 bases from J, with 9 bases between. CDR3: CASSEWGAETQYF. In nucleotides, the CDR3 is TGTGCCAGCAGTGAATGGGGAGCGGAGACCCAGTACTTC.

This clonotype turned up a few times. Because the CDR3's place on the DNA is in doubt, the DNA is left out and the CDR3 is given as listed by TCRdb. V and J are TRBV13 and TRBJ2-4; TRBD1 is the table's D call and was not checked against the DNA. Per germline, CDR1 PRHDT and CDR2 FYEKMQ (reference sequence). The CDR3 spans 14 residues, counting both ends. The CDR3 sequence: CASSFGQGSIPRDF.

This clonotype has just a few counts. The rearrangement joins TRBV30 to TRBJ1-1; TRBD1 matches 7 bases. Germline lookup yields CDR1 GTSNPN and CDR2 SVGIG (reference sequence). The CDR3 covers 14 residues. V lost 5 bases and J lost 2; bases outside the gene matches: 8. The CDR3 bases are TGTGCCTGGGAGACAGGGAGGGGAAACACTGAAGCTTTCTTT. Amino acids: CAWETGRGNTEAFF.

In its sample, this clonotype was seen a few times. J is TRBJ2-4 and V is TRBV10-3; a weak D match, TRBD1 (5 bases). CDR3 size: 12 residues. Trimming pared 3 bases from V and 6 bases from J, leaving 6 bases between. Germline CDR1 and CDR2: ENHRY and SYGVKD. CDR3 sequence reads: CAISDRGNIQYF. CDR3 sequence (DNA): TGTGCCATCAGTGATAGGGGAAACATTCAGTACTTC.

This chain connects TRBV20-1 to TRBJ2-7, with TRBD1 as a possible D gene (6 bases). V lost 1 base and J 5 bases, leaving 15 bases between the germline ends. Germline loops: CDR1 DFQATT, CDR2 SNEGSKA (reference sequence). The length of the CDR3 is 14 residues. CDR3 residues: CSARGGQEYNEQYF. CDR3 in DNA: TGCAGTGCTAGAGGGGGGCAGGAGTACAACGAGCAGTACTTC.

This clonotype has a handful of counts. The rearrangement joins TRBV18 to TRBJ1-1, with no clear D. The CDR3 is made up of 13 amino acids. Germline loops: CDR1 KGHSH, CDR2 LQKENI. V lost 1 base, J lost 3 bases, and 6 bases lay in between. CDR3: CASSPLKYTEAFF. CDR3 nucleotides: TGTGCCAGCTCACCACTAAAATACACTGAAGCTTTCTTT.

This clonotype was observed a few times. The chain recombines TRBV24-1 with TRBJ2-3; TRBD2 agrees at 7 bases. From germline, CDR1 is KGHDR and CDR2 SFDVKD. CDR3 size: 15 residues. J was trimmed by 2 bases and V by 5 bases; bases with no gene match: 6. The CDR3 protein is CATSASGRATDTQYF. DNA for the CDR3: TGTGCCACCAGTGCCTCGGGGAGGGCCACAGATACGCAGTATTTT.

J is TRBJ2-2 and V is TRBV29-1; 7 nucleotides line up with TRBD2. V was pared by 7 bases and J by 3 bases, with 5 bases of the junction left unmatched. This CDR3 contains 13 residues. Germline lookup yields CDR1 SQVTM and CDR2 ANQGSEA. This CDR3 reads CSGGSGDTGELFF. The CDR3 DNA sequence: TGCAGCGGGGGCAGCGGGGACACCGGGGAGCTGTTTTTT.

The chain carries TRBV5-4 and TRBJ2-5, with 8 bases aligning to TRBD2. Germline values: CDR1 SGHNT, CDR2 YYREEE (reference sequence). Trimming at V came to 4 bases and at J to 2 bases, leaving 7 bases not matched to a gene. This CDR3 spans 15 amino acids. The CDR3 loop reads CASSGRSGGQETQYF. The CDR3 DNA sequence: TGTGCCAGCAGCGGGAGGAGCGGGGGTCAAGAGACCCAGTACTTC.

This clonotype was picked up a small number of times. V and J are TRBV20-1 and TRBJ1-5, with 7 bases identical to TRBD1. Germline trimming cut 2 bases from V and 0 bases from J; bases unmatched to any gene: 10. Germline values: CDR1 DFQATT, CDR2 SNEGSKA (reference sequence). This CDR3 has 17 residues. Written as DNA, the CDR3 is TGCAGTGCTAGAAACCCCGGGACAGCCTATAGCAATCAGCCCCAGCATTTT. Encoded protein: CSARNPGTAYSNQPQHF.

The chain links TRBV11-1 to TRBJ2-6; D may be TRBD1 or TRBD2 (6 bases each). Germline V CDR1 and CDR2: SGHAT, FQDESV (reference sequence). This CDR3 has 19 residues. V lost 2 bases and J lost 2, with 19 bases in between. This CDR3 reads CASSLFLGGAAPGANVLTF. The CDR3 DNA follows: TGTGCCAGCAGCTTATTCTTGGGGGGCGCGGCGCCTGGGGCCAACGTCCTGACTTTC.

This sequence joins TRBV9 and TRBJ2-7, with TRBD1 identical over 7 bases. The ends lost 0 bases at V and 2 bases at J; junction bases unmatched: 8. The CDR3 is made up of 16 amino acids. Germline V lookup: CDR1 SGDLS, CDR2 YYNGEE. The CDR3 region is CASSVEAGGTTYEQYF. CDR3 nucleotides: TGTGCCAGCAGCGTAGAGGCAGGGGGTACTACCTACGAGCAGTACTTC.

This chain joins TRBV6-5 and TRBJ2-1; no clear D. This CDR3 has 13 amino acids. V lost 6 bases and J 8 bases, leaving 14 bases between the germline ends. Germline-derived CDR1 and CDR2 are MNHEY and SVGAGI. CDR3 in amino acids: CASSRPLGDEQFF. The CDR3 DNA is TGTGCCAGCAGCCGCCCGCTGGGCGATGAGCAGTTCTTC.

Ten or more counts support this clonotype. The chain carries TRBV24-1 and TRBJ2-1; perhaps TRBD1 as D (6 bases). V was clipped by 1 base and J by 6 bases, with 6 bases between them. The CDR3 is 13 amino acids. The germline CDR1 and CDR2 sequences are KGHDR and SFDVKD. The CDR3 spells CATSDFRGNEQFF. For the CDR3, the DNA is TGTGCCACCAGTGATTTCAGGGGCAATGAGCAGTTCTTC.

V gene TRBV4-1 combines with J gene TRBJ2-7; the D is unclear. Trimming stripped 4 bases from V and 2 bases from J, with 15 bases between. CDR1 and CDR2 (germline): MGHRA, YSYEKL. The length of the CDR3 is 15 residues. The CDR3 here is CASSPRADGTYEQYF. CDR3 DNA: TGCGCCAGCAGCCCTCGGGCGGATGGGACCTACGAGCAGTACTTC.

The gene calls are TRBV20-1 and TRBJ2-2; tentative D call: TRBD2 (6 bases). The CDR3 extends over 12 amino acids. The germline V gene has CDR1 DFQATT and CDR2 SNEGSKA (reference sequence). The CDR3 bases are TGCAGCGGCCAATCGGGGGCCGGGGAGCTGTTTTTT. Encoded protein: CSGQSGAGELFF.

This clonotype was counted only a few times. The CDR3 DNA follows: TGTGCCAGCAGTGAAGTGAGAGGGACCCCTCCTAACTATGGCTACACCTTC. Amino acids: CASSEVRGTPPNYGYTF. The V call is TRBV2, the J call TRBJ1-2; tentatively, D is TRBD1 (5 bases). Germline V gene sequence: CDR1 SNHLY, CDR2 FYNNEI. Deletions cut 1 base from V and 0 bases from J, with 15 bases between. CDR3 length: 17 residues.

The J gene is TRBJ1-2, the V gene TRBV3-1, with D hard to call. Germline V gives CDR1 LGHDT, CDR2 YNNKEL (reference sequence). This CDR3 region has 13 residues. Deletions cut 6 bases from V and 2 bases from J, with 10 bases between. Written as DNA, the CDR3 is TGTGCCAGCAGTACGCTGTTGAACTATGGCTACACCTTC. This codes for CASSTLLNYGYTF. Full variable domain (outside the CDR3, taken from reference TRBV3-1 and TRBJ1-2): DTAVSQTPKYLVTQMGNDKSIKCEQNLGHDTMYWYKQDSKKFLKIMFSYNNKELIINETVPNRFSPKSPDKAHLNLHINSLELGDSAVYFCASSTLLNYGYTFGSGTRLTVV.

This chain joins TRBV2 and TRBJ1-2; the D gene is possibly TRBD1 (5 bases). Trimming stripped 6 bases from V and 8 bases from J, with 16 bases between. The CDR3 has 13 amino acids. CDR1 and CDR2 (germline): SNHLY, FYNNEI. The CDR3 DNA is TGTGCCAGCAGATCCTCAGGGATGGAGGGCTACACCTTC. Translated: CASRSSGMEGYTF.